The TCR beta chain under discussion was sequenced for a study of T cell changes during pregnancy in multiple sclerosis. The germline V and J ends were trimmed by 1 base and 1 base, with 14 bases remaining between them. The CDR3 consists of 16 residues. Per germline, CDR1 SGHAT and CDR2 FQNNGV. This table comes from immunoSEQ multiplex PCR, and its TCRdb copy is limited to in-frame clones, with some not included. Among over 45,000 clones listed, approximately 90% were seen once. The chain recombines TRBV11-2 with TRBJ2-7; D might be TRBD2 (5 bases). This receptor was taken from a female donor in good health, enrolled as a control in a pregnancy study. The sample was peripheral blood, taken in the first trimester of pregnancy. The DNA for the CDR3 is TGTGCCAGCAGCTTAGTTTCGGGCGGGCTTTCCTACGAGCAGTACTTC. This gives the protein CASSLVSGGLSYEQYF.